This TCR beta chain was sequenced during a study of regulatory T cells in long-lasting Graves disease. Overall study findings and caveats: Repertoires from persistent disease leaned toward TRBV28, TRBJ1-2 and TRBJ2-5. Sample size, which was small, may have reduced accuracy.

CDR3-region Arm-PCR and iRepertoire HTBI primers produced the TCR beta libraries. MiXCR was run by TCRdb on the multiplex PCR reads, yielding one entry per CDR3 protein. The sample shows about 440,000 distinct CDR3 sequences, 15% of them seen only once. This clonotype was seen at least ten times. Its antigen is currently unknown. Time point meaning: newly diagnosed GD, antithyroid drugs for less than 3 months. RNA extracted from PBMCs served as the sequencing template. V lost 6 bases to trimming and J lost 4 bases; unmatched junction nucleotides: 1. The CDR3 is 12 residues long. Separately, the same data were catalogued under a study of T cells in Graves' hyperthyroidism and ophthalmopathy.

The TCR was taken from a woman in her twenties or thirties with Graves disease. This sample comprised peripheral blood mononuclear cells (PBMCs), obtained at new diagnosis, from a patient treated with antithyroid drugs. The V and J genes are TRBV12-3 or TRBV12-4 and TRBJ2-3, with 7 nucleotides matching TRBD2. The CDR3 nucleotides read TGTGCCAGCAGAGGACTAGCAGATACGCAGTATTTT. Translation: CASRGLADTQYF.